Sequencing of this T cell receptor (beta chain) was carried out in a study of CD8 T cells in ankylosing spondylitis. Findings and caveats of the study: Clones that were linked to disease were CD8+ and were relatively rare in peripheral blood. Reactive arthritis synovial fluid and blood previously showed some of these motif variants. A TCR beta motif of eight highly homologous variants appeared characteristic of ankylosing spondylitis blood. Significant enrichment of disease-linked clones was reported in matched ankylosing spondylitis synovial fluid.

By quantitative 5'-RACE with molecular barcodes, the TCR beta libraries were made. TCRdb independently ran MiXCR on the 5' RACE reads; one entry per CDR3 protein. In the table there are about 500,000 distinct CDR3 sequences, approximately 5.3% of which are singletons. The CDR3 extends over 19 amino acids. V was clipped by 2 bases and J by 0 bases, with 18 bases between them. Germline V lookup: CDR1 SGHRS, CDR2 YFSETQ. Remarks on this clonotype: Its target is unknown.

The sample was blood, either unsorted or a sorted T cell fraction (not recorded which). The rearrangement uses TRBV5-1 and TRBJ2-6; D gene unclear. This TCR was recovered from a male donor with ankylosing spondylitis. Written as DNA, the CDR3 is TGCGCCAGCAGCTTAGGAAGAATGTCAGCCAGCTCTGGGGCCAACGTCCTGACTTTC. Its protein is CASSLGRMSASSGANVLTF.